Given below is one T cell receptor (beta chain) in context. The entry originates in a study of blood T cell repertoires in COVID-19. Some clones are missing from TCRdb's copy, which holds only in-frame ones; the method was immunoSEQ multiplex PCR. The sample shows 250,000 to 300,000 clones, about 88% of them seen only once. CDR3 length: 15 amino acids. Trimming left V 0 bases short and J 1 base short, with 7 bases between. Germline CDR1 is KGHSH and CDR2 is LQKENI. The sequenced sample was peripheral blood. The chain links TRBV18 to TRBJ2-1; D remains unclear. The clonotype comes from a woman younger than 45 with COVID-19, enrolled during active disease. For the CDR3, the DNA is TGTGCCAGCTCACCACCCGGCGGTTCCTACAATGAGCAGTTCTTC. It is translated as CASSPPGGSYNEQFF.